The table lists the clone carrying this T cell receptor beta chain with a count of one. Its antigen is currently unknown. This sample was taken from a study of a mutant IDH1 vaccine in newly diagnosed glioma. Study-level background: Prior therapy was radiotherapy, temozolomide, or both; most received both. The study, taken as a whole, reports: Top peripheral T cell clonotype shifts appeared unrelated to pseudoprogression. The occurrence of vaccine-induced immune responses was seen in approximately 92% of patients.

Assay: immunoSEQ multiplex PCR; the TCRdb copy retains only in-frame clones and omits some. The data show tens of thousands of clones, 82% seen once. The time point here: week 47, end of study. Each dose of the vaccine consisted of 300 ug of mutant IDH1 20-mer peptide, with topical imiquimod. New WHO grade 3 or 4 astrocytomas that were IDH1-mutant and ATRX-lost occurred in the donors. This CDR3 has 15 amino acids. Trimming cost V 8 bases and J 5 bases, with 21 bases left between them. CDR1 is ENHRY and CDR2 is SYGVKD in the germline V gene. This TCR came from a man aged 35-49 years with glioma. Some clones in this sample may be carry-over from other donors' samples. This rearrangement joins TRBV10-3 to TRBJ1-2; D is unclear. The specimen comprised PBMCs, sampled from a glioma patient whose treatment included an IDH1 peptide vaccine. CDR3 sequence reads: CAIGRGTSEYYGYTF. The CDR3 DNA reads TGTGCCATCGGTCGGGGAACCTCGGAGTATTATGGCTACACCTTC.